This T cell receptor beta chain was recovered during a study of cytomegalovirus exposure and HLA in healthy donors. Whole-study results and caveats: The classifier was said to identify cytomegalovirus status with high specificity and sensitivity. In a later analysis, CMV-associated beta chains were mostly HLA-associated, it appeared. Immune exposure data for these donors was limited to CMV serostatus. Researchers catalogued 160 or so TCR beta chains as cytomegalovirus-associated.

Of note for this clone: Its antigen is currently unknown.

In the PCR, 60 Vbeta and 13 Jbeta primers were used. TCRdb's table, derived via immunoSEQ multiplex PCR, lists solely in-frame clones and lacks some. The repertoire consists of some 120,000 clones, with around 86% occurring once and the leading ten covering around 4%. V lost 0 bases to trimming and J lost 4 bases; unmatched junction nucleotides: 2. The CDR3 covers 16 residues. Germline V CDR1 and CDR2: MNHEY, SVGAGI. V is TRBV6-5 and J is TRBJ2-2; 10 bases line up with TRBD1. The specimen was PBMCs. The clonotype comes from a woman under 40 in good health and CMV-seronegative. CDR3 region: CASSYSGTGVTGELFF. The CDR3 DNA follows: TGTGCCAGCAGTTACTCCGGGACAGGGGTCACCGGGGAGCTGTTTTTT.